This is a list of T cell receptor beta chains from one sample in a study of CD8 T cells in ankylosing spondylitis. TCRdb recomputed calls from the 5' RACE reads with MiXCR, one row per CDR3 protein. Here the sample spans 250,000 to 300,000 distinct CDR3 sequences, around 20% being singletons. The sample taken for sequencing was blood, either unsorted or a sorted T cell fraction (not recorded which). The receptors stem from a male donor with ankylosing spondylitis or in good health (not recorded which). CDR3s include the opening cysteine and the closing phenylalanine or tryptophan. Clone size is not always given. Where it is, it says once, few, many or a class for expanded clones.

- | TRBV27 | CASSQLGGDTQYF
few | TRBV3-1 | CASSLAKNIQYF
- | TRBV2 | CASSGYSGANYGYTF
- | TRBV29-1 | CSVGGGRGQTQYF
many | TRBV20-1 | CSASNNNYGYTF
- | TRBV7-8 | CASSPEGSTQYF
many | TRBV6-1 | CASSEAVDGGSTDTQYF
- | TRBV2 | CASQQSGAGLREKLFF
few | TRBV28 | CASSTGQGNSPLHF
- | TRBV20-1 | CSARGGAGGTDTQYF
- | TRBV6-2/TRBV6-3 | CASSYSDDYGYTF
- | TRBV2 | CASSEAGRADTQYF
many | TRBV12-3/TRBV12-4 | CASSRGYGYTF
many | TRBV5-1 | CASSLEPDNEQFF
many | TRBV29-1 | CSVGRTDTQYF
- | TRBV15 | CATSRPPGGGGTQYF
many | TRBV6-2/TRBV6-3 | CASSTHWGFSGANVLTF
few | TRBV6-2/TRBV6-3 | CASSYGTGDSPLHF
- | TRBV27 | CASSLSGTGYNQPQHF
- | TRBV3-1 | CASSQGDNGAYRNTIYF
many | TRBV4-2 | CASSQLGQGANYGYTF
few | TRBV25-1 | CASSGLGAQYF
many | TRBV12-3/TRBV12-4 | CASSFSANTGELFF
few | TRBV28 | CASSPRRVGDTQYF
- | TRBV3-1 | CASSLTGTGSNEQFF
few | TRBV27 | CASRDSLGARTEAFF
many | TRBV12-3/TRBV12-4 | CASTQSWDTQYF
- | TRBV12-3/TRBV12-4 | CASSSAGLGYSGELFF
many | TRBV10-2 | CASSEFRREDTEAFF
- | TRBV12-3/TRBV12-4 | CASSFPGGGETQYF
- | TRBV9 | CASSQRQAGGGNEQFF
- | TRBV7-2 | CAGSLDHGRRQFF
- | TRBV5-1 | CASSTGLAGANTGELFF
- | TRBV20-1 | CSAVTSGIGETQYF
few | TRBV24-1 | CATSDLVGGKETQYF
- | TRBV5-1 | CASSSVGSSYNEQFF
few | TRBV12-3/TRBV12-4 | CASSLSGGGGYTF
- | TRBV24-1 | CAPKNIVVTNFTGELFF
many | TRBV4-1 | CASSQLAGGKWNEQFF
few | TRBV29-1 | CSVEREDASYNEQFF
- | TRBV12-3/TRBV12-4 | CASSLPFPETQYF
many | TRBV3-1 | CASSPRLAGGLDEQFF
- | TRBV21-1 | CASSKVSDGDEKLFF
- | TRBV5-1 | CASSFGRQETQYF
few | TRBV20-1 | CSVPPLGGTDTQYF
many | TRBV29-1 | CSVEIGGDTQYF
few | TRBV27 | CASSDRGSSGNTIYF